The next 20 T cell receptor beta chains were all read from a single sample in a study of T cells in localized non-small cell lung cancer. This table comes from immunoSEQ multiplex PCR, and its TCRdb copy is limited to in-frame clones, with some not included. This table has more than 30,000 clones, roughly 86% appearing once. The sample here was peripheral blood mononuclear cells, taken before any cancer treatment. The receptors were gathered from a woman aged 35-75 years with stage III lung adenocarcinoma.

The genes are TRBV9 and TRBJ1-2, with D unclear. CDR3 length: 15 residues. Germline V gene data show CDR1 as SGDLS and CDR2 as YYNGEE. The V end was cut by 4 bases, the J end by 4 bases, with 17 bases between. The CDR3: CASSPYTLNVYGYTF. CDR3 nucleotide sequence: TGTGCCAGCAGCCCATATACCCTGAACGTCTATGGCTACACCTTC.

V gene TRBV30 combines with J gene TRBJ2-6; D is ambiguous. Germline V gives CDR1 GTSNPN, CDR2 SVGIG (reference sequence). The CDR3 totals 12 residues. V was trimmed by 3 bases and J by 6 bases, leaving 6 bases between them. The CDR3 sequence is CAWRDQANVLTF. CDR3 nucleotide sequence: TGTGCCTGGAGGGATCAGGCCAACGTCCTGACTTTC.

The chain recombines TRBV28 with TRBJ1-1; perhaps TRBD1 as D (5 bases). The CDR3 has 14 residues. Germline V gives CDR1 MDHEN, CDR2 SYDVKM. The ends were cut back, 7 bases at V and 2 bases at J, with 14 bases in the middle. The CDR3 loop reads CASTPAGHNTEAFF. The CDR3 DNA is TGTGCCAGCACCCCGGCAGGGCACAACACTGAAGCTTTCTTT.

The chain couples TRBV6-5 to TRBJ1-5, with D unresolved. This CDR3 contains 15 residues. Trimming pared 6 bases from V and 2 bases from J, leaving 14 bases between. CDR1 and CDR2 (germline): MNHEY, SVGAGI. The DNA of the CDR3 is TGTGCCAGCAGACCTAAACGGACTGGCAATCAGCCCCAGCATTTT. Encoded protein: CASRPKRTGNQPQHF.

The chain carries TRBV13 and TRBJ2-2, with D possibly matching TRBD2 (7 bases). V gave up 4 bases and J gave up 1 base, with 25 bases separating them. From germline, CDR1 is PRHDT and CDR2 FYEKMQ (reference sequence). The CDR3 runs 20 residues. The CDR3 is CASSSVFGGGPYGNTGELFF. The DNA of the CDR3 is TGTGCCAGCAGCTCAGTTTTCGGCGGGGGCCCATATGGGAACACCGGGGAGCTGTTTTTT.

V usage is TRBV11-3 and J usage is TRBJ2-3; D gene ambiguous. Germline CDR1 SGHNT, CDR2 YENEEA. The CDR3 covers 15 residues. The V end was cut by 2 bases, the J end by 5 bases, with 14 bases between. The CDR3 DNA follows: TGTGCCAGCAGCTTAAATCCAGCCTCCGGAGATACGCAGTATTTT. This gives the protein CASSLNPASGDTQYF.

The chain carries TRBV27 and TRBJ1-3; D is perhaps TRBD1 (5 bases). The J call is doubtful: the DNA matches TRBJ2-2 better. CDR3 size: 13 residues. Germline assignment: CDR1 MNHEY and CDR2 SMNVEV (reference sequence). For the CDR3, the DNA is TGTGCCAGCAATACAGGGAACACCGGGGAGCTGTTTTTT. It is translated as CASNTGNTGELFF.

The V and J genes are TRBV6-6 and TRBJ1-3; D not resolved. The V gene's germline CDR1 is MNHNY and CDR2 SVGAGI (reference sequence). This CDR3 has 13 residues. V was clipped by 6 bases and J by 3 bases, with 9 bases between them. In DNA form, the CDR3 reads TGTGCCAGCAGAGACCCTGATGGAAACACCATATATTTT. Translated: CASRDPDGNTIYF.

The chain has TRBV12-5 and TRBJ1-2; possible D gene TRBD1, 5 bases. The CDR3 has 16 residues. The V gene's germline CDR1 is LGHNT and CDR2 FRNRAP. Trimming removed 3 bases at V and 1 base at J, with 15 bases between. The CDR3 region has the DNA TGTGCTAGTGGTTTACTCCCGGGACGGTATAACTATGGCTACACCTTC. This sequence encodes CASGLLPGRYNYGYTF.

This chain uses TRBV7-9 with TRBJ2-3; 7 nucleotides line up with TRBD1. Germline values: CDR1 SEHNR, CDR2 FQNEAQ (reference sequence). V gave up 0 bases and J gave up 2 bases; unmatched junction bases: 2. The CDR3 runs 15 residues. The CDR3 loop is CASSLAGTVTDTQYF. In nucleotides, the CDR3 is TGTGCCAGCAGCTTAGCCGGGACAGTCACAGATACGCAGTATTTT. The full variable domain, its missing parts supplied by reference TRBV7-9 and TRBJ2-3, is DTGVSQNPRHKITKRGQNVTFRCDPISEHNRLYWYRQTLGQGPEFLTYFQNEAQLEKSRLLSDRFSAERPKGSFSTLEIQRTEQGDSAMYLCASSLAGTVTDTQYFGPGTRLTVL.

On this clone: Germline and junction disagree at one end, which may indicate a read error. In DNA, the CDR3 is TGTGCTAGCAGCAACCGAAACTGCCAGGTGAAAGCTTTCTTT. This sequence encodes CASSNRNCQVKAFF. The chain carries TRBV7-7 and TRBJ1-1; no clear D gene. The germline gives CDR1 SSHAT, CDR2 FNYEAQ (reference sequence). The CDR3 is 14 amino acids.

The rearrangement links TRBV18 to TRBJ2-5, with no clear D. Germline V CDR1 and CDR2: KGHSH, LQKENI. V was clipped by 4 bases and J by 3 bases, with 12 bases between them. The CDR3 loop spans 14 amino acids. CDR3 sequence: CASSQGQAEETQYF. The CDR3 nucleotides read TGTGCCAGCTCACAGGGTCAGGCGGAAGAGACCCAGTACTTC.

The chain joins TRBV11-2 to TRBJ1-4, with 10 bases matching TRBD1. CDR1 and CDR2 from the germline V gene are SGHAT and FQNNGV. This CDR3 region has 17 residues. With 1 base clipped from V and 8 bases from J, the junction kept 10 bases outside the gene matches. The CDR3 DNA sequence: TGTGCCAGCAGCTTAGGGCTGTTGACAGGGGGCAGGGAAAAACTGTTTTTT. Translated, it gives CASSLGLLTGGREKLFF.

The chain has TRBV30 and TRBJ2-1; D unclear. From germline, CDR1 is GTSNPN and CDR2 SVGIG (reference sequence). The CDR3 has 14 residues. Trimming took off 2 bases at V and 9 bases at J, with 17 bases between the two ends. The CDR3 reads CAWSHTSLDGEQFF. The DNA of the CDR3 is TGTGCCTGGAGTCACACATCCCTAGATGGTGAGCAGTTCTTC. Filled out from reference TRBV30 and TRBJ2-1, the complete variable domain reads SQTIHQWPATLVQPVGSPLSLECTVEGTSNPNLYWYRQAAGRGLQLLFYSVGIGQISSEVPQNLSASRPQDRQFILSSKKLLLSDSGFYLCAWSHTSLDGEQFFGPGTRLTVL.

The chain joins TRBV7-8 to TRBJ2-1, with 11 bases matching TRBD2. The junction had 14 bases not matched to a gene; V was cut back by 6 bases and J by 4 bases. The CDR3 covers 18 residues. CDR1 SGHVS and CDR2 FQNEAQ come from the germline V gene. For the CDR3, the DNA is TGTGCCAGCAGTTATCTTTTCGTGGGACTAGCGGATTACAATGAGCAGTTCTTC. As protein: CASSYLFVGLADYNEQFF.

The V gene is TRBV5-1, the J gene TRBJ2-1; tentatively, D is TRBD2 (5 bases). This CDR3 has 15 amino acids. Trimming shortened V by 0 bases and J by 5 bases, and 12 bases separated the two germline ends. The germline V gene has CDR1 SGHRS and CDR2 YFSETQ. The CDR3 loop reads CASSLEAHGDNEQFF. CDR3 coding DNA: TGCGCCAGCAGCTTGGAGGCGCACGGGGACAATGAGCAGTTCTTC. Complete variable domain (other parts from reference TRBV5-1 and TRBJ2-1): KAGVTQTPRYLIKTRGQQVTLSCSPISGHRSVSWYQQTPGQGLQFLFEYFSETQRNKGNFPGRFSGRQFSNSRSEMNVSTLELGDSALYLCASSLEAHGDNEQFFGPGTRLTVL.

The chain recombines TRBV9 with TRBJ2-1; 13 bases align to TRBD2. CDR3 length equals 14 residues. The ends lost 4 bases at V and 9 bases at J; junction bases unmatched: 4. From germline, CDR1 is SGDLS and CDR2 YYNGEE. This CDR3 reads CASSTSGRAGEQFF. For the CDR3, the DNA is TGTGCCAGCAGCACTAGCGGGAGGGCCGGTGAGCAGTTCTTC. The variable domain in full, with the rest retrieved from reference TRBV9 and TRBJ2-1, is DSGVTQTPKHLITATGQRVTLRCSPRSGDLSVYWYQQSLDQGLQFLIQYYNGEERAKGNILERFSAQQFPDLHSELNLSSLELGDSALYFCASSTSGRAGEQFFGPGTRLTVL.

The chain is built from TRBV27 and TRBJ2-7; 9 bases line up with TRBD1. CDR3 length: 14 residues. Germline V gene lookup returns CDR1 MNHEY and CDR2 SMNVEV (reference sequence). Trimming took 5 bases from V and 6 from J; bases not matched to a gene: 8. CDR3 amino acids: CASSPGQGFSEQYF. CDR3 bases: TGTGCCAGCAGTCCGGGACAGGGATTCTCCGAGCAGTACTTC.

In DNA, the CDR3 is TGCAGCGTGGGTACAGGGGGGAACACCGGGGAGCTGTTTTTT. Translated, it gives CSVGTGGNTGELFF. The chain combines TRBV29-1 with TRBJ2-2, with 8 bases aligning to TRBD1. Germline V CDR1 and CDR2: SQVTM, ANQGSEA. The J segment lost 1 base and the V segment lost 6 bases, leaving 4 bases of the junction unmatched. CDR3 length: 14 amino acids.

This sequence joins TRBV7-2 and TRBJ1-1; no clear D. The CDR3 has 14 amino acids. The V and J ends lost 1 base and 1 base respectively, with 7 bases between them. Germline V gene lookup returns CDR1 SGHTA and CDR2 FQGNSA. CDR3 loop: CASSLEPKNTEAFF. The CDR3, as DNA: TGTGCCAGCAGCTTAGAGCCCAAGAACACTGAAGCTTTCTTT.